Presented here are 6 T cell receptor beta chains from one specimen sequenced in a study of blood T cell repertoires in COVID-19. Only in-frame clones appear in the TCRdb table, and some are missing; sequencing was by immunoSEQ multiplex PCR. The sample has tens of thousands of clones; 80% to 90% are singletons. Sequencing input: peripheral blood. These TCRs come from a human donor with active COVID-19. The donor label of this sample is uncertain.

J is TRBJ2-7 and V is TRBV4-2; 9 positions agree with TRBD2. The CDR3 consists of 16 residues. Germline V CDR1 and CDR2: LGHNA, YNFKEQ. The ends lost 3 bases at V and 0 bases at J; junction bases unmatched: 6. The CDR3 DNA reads TGTGCCAGCAGCCATCGGACTAGCGAGAGCTCCTACGAGCAGTACTTC. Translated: CASSHRTSESSYEQYF.

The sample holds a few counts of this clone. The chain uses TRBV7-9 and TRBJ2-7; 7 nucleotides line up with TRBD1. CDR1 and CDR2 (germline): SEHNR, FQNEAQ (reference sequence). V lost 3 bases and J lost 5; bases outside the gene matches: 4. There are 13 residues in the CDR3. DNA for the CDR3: TGTGCCAGCAGCTTTGGGACAGTCCACGAGCAGTACTTC. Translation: CASSFGTVHEQYF.

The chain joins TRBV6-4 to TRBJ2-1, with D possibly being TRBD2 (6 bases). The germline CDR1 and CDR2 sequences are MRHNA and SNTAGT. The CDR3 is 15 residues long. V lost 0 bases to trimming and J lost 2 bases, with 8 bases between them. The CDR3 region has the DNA TGTGCCAGCAGTGACTCTAGCGGACCCTACAATGAGCAGTTCTTC. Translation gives CASSDSSGPYNEQFF.

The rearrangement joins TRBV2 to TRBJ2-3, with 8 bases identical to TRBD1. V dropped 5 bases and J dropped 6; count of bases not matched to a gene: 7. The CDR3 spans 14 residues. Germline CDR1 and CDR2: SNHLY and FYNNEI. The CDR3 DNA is TGTGCCAGCAGTCCCCTGACAGGGGAGGATACGCAGTATTTT. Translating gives CASSPLTGEDTQYF.

The CDR3 protein is CASRRTGGTGELFF. Written as DNA, the CDR3 is TGTGCCAGCAGAAGGACAGGGGGGACCGGGGAGCTGTTTTTT. The rearrangement uses TRBV25-1 and TRBJ2-2, with TRBD1 matching 10 bases. This CDR3 is 14 amino acids long. Germline V gene data show CDR1 as MGHDK and CDR2 as SYGVNS. The J segment lost 5 bases and the V segment lost 6 bases, leaving 3 bases of the junction unmatched.

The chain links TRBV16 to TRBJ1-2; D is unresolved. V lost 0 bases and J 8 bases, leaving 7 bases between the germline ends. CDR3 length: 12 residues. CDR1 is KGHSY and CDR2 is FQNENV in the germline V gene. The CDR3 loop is CASSQSVGGYTF. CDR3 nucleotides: TGTGCCAGCAGCCAATCGGTCGGGGGCTACACCTTC.